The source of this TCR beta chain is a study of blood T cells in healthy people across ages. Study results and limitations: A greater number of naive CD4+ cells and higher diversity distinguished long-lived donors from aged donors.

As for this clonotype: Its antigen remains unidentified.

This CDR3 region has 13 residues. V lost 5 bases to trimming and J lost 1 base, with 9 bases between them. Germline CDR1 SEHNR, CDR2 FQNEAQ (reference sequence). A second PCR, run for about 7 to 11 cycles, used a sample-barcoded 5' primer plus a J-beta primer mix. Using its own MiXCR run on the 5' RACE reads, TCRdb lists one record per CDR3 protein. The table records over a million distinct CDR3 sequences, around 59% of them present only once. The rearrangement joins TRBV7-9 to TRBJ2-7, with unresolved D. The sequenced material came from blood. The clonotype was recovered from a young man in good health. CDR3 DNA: TGTGCCAGCAGCGGCAGAGTTTCCTACGAGCAGTACTTC. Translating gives CASSGRVSYEQYF.